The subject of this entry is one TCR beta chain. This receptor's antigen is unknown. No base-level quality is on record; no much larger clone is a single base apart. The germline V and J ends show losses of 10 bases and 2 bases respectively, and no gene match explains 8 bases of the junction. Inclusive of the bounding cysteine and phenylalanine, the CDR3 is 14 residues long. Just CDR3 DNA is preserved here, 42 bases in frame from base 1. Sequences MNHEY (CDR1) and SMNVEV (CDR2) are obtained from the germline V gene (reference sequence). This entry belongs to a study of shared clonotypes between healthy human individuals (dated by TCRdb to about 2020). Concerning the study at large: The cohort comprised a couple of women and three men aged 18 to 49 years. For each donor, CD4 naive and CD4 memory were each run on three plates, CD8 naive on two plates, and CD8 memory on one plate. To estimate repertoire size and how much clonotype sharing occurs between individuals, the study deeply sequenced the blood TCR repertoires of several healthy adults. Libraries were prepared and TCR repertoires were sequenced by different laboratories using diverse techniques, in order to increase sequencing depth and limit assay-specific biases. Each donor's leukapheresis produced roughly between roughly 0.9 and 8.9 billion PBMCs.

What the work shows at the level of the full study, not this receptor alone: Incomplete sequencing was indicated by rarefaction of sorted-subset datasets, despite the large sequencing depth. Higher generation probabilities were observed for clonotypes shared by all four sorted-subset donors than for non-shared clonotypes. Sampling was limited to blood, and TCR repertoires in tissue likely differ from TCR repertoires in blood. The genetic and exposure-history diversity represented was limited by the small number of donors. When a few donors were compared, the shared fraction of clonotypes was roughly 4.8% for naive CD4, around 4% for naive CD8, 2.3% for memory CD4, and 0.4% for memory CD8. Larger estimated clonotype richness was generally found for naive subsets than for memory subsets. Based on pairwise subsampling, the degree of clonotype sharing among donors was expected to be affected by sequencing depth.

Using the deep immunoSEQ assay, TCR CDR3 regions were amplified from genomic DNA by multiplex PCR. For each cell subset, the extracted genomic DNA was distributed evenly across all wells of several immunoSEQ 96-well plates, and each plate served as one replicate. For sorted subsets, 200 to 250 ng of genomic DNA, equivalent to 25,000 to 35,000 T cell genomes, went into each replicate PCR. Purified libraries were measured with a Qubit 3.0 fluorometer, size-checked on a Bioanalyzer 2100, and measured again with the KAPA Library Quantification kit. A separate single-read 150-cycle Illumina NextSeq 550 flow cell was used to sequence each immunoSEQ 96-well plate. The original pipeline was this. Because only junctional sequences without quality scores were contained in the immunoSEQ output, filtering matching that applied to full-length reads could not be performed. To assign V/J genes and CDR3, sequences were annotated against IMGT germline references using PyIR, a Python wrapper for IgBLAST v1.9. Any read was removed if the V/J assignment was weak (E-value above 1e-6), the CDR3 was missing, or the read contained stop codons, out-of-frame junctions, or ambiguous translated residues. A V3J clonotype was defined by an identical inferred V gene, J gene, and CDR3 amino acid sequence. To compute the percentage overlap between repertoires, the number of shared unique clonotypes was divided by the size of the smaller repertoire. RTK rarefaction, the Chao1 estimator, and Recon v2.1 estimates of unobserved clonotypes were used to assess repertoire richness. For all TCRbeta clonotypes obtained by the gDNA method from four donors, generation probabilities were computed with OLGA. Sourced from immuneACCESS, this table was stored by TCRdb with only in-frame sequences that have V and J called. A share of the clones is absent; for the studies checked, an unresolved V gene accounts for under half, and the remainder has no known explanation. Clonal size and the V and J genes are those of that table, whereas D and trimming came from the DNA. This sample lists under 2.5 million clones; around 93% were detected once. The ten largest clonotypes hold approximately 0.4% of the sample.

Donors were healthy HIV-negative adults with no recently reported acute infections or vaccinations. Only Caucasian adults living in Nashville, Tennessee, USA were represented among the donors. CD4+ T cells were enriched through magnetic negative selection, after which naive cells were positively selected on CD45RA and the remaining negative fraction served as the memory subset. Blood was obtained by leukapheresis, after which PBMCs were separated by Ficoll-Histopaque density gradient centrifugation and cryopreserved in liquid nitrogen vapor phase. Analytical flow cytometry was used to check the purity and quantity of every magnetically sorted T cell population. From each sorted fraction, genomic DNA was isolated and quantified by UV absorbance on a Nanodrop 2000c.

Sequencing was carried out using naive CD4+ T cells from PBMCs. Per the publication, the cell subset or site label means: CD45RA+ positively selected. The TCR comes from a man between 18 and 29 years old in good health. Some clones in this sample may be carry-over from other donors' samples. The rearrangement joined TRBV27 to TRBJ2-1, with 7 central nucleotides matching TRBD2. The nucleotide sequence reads TGTGCCACGGGGAGGGGTCAAACCTACAATGAGCAGTTCTTC. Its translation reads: CATGRGQTYNEQFF.